The present TCR beta chain was sequenced within a study of T-cell reconstitution after alpha-beta-depleted transplantation in children. CDR3 length: 13 amino acids. Looked up from germline, CDR1 is LGHDT and CDR2 is YNNKEL (reference sequence). Trimming removed 4 bases from V and 5 bases from J, with 12 bases in between. Preparation of the TCRbeta library was carried out with unique molecular identifiers. TCRdb re-derived calls from the PCR reads in MiXCR, one entry per CDR3 protein. The sample includes about 600,000 distinct CDR3 sequences, under 15% of them seen just once. The table lists this clonotype with a few counts. What it binds is unknown. Study outcomes and limitations: After transplant, at about two months, alpha-beta T cells were reportedly derived from several hundred expanded graft clones. Diversity and T-cell counts at one year after transplant derived mostly from new T cells.

The chain has TRBV3-1 and TRBJ2-7, with D tentatively TRBD2 (5 bases). The sequences come from PBMCs, mostly from graft donor cells, collected 360 days after TCRalphabeta/CD19-depleted stem cell transplant. The clonotype comes from a male patient between 5 and 17 years old who had a stem cell transplant for acute myeloid leukemia, so the T cells may come from the graft donor. CDR3 nucleotides: TGTGCCAGCAGCCTAGGAGGATGCGACGAGCAGTACTTC. Protein: CASSLGGCDEQYF.